This T cell receptor (beta chain) originates from a study of CD8 T cells in ankylosing spondylitis. Molecular-barcoded quantitative 5'-RACE produced these TCR beta libraries. In TCRdb, the 5' RACE reads were re-called with MiXCR into one record per CDR3 protein. The sample has about 330,000 distinct CDR3 sequences, around 8% seen once. This clonotype was counted many times. What it recognizes is unknown. Study-wide results and caveats: Matched synovial fluid from ankylosing spondylitis patients was reported to be enriched for disease-linked clones. Ankylosing spondylitis blood appeared to carry a characteristic TCR beta motif of roughly 8 highly homologous variants.

This clonotype originated in a male donor with ankylosing spondylitis. Sequenced input: blood, either unsorted or a sorted T cell fraction (not recorded which).

CDR3 region: CASSLGSGRETQYF. The CDR3 bases are TGTGCCAGCAGTTTGGGTAGCGGGAGAGAGACCCAGTACTTC. The genes are TRBV12-3 or TRBV12-4 and TRBJ2-5; 9 bases fit TRBD2. J lost 4 bases, V lost 3 bases, and 3 bases had no gene match. The CDR3 has 14 amino acids.